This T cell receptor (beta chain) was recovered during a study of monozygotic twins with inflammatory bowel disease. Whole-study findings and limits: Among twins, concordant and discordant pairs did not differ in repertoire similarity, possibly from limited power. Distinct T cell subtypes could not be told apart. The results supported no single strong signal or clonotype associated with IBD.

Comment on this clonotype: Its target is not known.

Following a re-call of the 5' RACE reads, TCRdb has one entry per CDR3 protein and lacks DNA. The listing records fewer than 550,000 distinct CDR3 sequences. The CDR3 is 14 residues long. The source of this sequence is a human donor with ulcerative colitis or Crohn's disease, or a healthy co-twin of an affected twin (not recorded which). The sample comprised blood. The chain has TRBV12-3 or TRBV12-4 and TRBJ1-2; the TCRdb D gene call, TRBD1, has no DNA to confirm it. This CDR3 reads CASSGGPPAYGYTF.